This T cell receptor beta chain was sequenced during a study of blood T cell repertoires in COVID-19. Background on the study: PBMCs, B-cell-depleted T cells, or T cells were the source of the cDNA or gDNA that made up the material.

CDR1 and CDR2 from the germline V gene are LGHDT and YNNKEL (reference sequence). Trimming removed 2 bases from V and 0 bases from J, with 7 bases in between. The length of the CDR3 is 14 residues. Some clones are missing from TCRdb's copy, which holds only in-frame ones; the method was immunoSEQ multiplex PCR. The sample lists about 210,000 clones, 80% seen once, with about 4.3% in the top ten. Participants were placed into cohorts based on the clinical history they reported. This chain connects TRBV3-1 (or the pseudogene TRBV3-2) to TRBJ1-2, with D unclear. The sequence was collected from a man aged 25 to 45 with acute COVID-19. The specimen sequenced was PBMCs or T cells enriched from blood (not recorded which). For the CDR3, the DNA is TGTGCCAGCAGCCAATTGAGTACTAACTATGGCTACACCTTC. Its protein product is CASSQLSTNYGYTF.